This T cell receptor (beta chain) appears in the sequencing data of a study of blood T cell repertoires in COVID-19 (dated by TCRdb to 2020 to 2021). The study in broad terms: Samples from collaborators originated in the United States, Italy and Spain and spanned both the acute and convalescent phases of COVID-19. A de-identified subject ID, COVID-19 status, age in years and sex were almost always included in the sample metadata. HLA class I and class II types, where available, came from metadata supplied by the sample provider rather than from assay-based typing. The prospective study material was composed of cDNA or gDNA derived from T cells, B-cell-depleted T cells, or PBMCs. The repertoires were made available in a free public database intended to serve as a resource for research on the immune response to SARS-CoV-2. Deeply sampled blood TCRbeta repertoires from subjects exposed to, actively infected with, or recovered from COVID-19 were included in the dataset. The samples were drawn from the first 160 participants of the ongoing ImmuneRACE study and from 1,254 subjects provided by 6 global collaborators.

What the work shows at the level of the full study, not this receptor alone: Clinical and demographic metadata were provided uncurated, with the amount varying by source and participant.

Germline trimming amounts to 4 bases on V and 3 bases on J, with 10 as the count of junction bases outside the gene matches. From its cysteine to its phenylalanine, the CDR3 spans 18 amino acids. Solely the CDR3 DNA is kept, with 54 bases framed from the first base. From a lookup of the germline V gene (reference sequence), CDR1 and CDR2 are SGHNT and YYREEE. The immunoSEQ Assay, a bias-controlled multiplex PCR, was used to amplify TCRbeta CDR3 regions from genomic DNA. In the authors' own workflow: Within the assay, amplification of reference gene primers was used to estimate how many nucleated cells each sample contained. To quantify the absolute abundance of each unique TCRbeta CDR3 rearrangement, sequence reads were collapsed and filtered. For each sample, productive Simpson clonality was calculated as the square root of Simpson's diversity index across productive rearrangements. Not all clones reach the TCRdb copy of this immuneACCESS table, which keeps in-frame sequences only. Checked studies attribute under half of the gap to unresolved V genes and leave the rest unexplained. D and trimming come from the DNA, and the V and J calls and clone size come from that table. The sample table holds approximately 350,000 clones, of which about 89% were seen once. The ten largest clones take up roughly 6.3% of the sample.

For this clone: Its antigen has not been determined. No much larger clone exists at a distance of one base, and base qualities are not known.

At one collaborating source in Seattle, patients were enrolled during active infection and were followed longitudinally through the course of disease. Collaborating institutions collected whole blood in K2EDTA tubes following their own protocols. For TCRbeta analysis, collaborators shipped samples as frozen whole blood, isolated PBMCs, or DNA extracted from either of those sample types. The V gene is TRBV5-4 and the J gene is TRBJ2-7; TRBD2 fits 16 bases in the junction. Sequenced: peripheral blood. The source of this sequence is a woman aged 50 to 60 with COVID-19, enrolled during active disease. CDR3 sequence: CASSPGLAGGPKDYEQYF. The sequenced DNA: TGTGCCAGCAGCCCGGGACTAGCGGGAGGGCCTAAAGACTACGAGCAGTACTTC. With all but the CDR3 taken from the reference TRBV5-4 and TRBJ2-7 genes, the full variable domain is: ETGVTQSPTHLIKTRGQQVTLRCSSQSGHNTVSWYQQALGQGPQFIFQYYREEENGRGNFPPRFSGLQFPNYSSELNVNALELDDSALYLCASSPGLAGGPKDYEQYFGPGTRLTVT.